Below are 13 T cell receptor beta chains sequenced from a single sample in a study of CD8+CD57+ T cells in acquired aplastic anemia. An expansion of CD8+CD57+ cells by flow cytometry had been shown in patients chosen for sequencing. Genomic DNA provided the template from which TCR beta VDJ and CDR3 profiles were obtained. Each CDR3 protein is one row after TCRdb ran MiXCR on the reads. The sample carries a few hundred thousand distinct CDR3 sequences, around three fifths recorded once. Sequencing used sorted CD4+, CD8+, or CD8+CD57+ T cells (not recorded which) from PBMCs. The source of these receptors is a human donor with aplastic anemia.

The rearrangement links TRBV2 to TRBJ1-1; no clear D. The CDR3 has 13 amino acids. Per the germline V gene, CDR1 is SNHLY and CDR2 is FYNNEI. V was shortened by 4 bases and J by 1 base, with 7 bases between the two germline ends. CDR3 nucleotide sequence: TGTGCCAGCAGTGGACACCAGAACACTGAAGCTTTCTTT. It translates to CASSGHQNTEAFF.

The chain recombines TRBV5-1 with TRBJ2-7; TRBD2 might be the D (5 bases). V was pared by 1 base and J by 2 bases, with 13 bases between. Germline V lookup: CDR1 SGHRS, CDR2 YFSETQ. The CDR3 runs 15 residues. CDR3 sequence (DNA): TGCGCCAGCAGCTTGCGGCAGCGGTCCCCCTACGAGCAGTACTTC. Its translation is CASSLRQRSPYEQYF.

This chain uses TRBV7-8 with TRBJ2-7; TRBD2 matches 16 bases. Trimming cost V 5 bases and J 2 bases; bases outside gene matches: 9. The germline V gene encodes CDR1 SGHVS and CDR2 FQNEAQ. This CDR3 spans 18 amino acids. CDR3 region: CASSPGLAGGHLTYEQYF. The CDR3 nucleotides read TGTGCCAGCAGCCCGGGACTAGCGGGAGGGCACCTAACCTACGAGCAGTACTTC. Combining the CDR3 with reference TRBV7-8 and TRBJ2-7 gives the whole variable domain GAGVSQSPRYKVAKRGQDVALRCDPISGHVSLFWYQQALGQGPEFLTYFQNEAQLDKSGLPSDRFFAERPEGSVSTLKIQRTQQEDSAVYLCASSPGLAGGHLTYEQYFGPGTRLTVT.

This chain uses TRBV12-3 or TRBV12-4 with TRBJ1-2, with 8 bases fitting TRBD1. Germline trimming cut 3 bases from V and 4 bases from J; bases unmatched to any gene: 4. The CDR3 runs to 14 residues. CDR3 amino acids: CASSLETGVYGYTF. The CDR3 coding sequence is TGTGCCAGCAGTTTGGAGACAGGGGTCTATGGCTACACCTTC.

This clonotype was seen a few times. The chain is built from TRBV7-6 and TRBJ2-5; 7 nucleotides match TRBD1. Per germline, CDR1 SGHVS and CDR2 FNYEAQ. The V and J ends lost 5 bases and 2 bases, in that order; junction bases with no gene match: 8. The CDR3 has 15 residues. The CDR3 DNA is TGTGCCAGCAGCACGGGACAGAGGGTTCAAGAGACCCAGTACTTC. This gives the protein CASSTGQRVQETQYF.

The chain uses TRBV14 and TRBJ2-6, with D possibly TRBD1 on 5 matching bases. V dropped 0 bases and J dropped 2 bases, with 8 bases sitting between them. CDR1 is SGHDN, CDR2 FVKESK, per germline. The CDR3 extends over 16 amino acids. The DNA for the CDR3 is TGTGCCAGCAGCCAAGATCAAGGGGCTGGGGCCAACGTCCTGACTTTC. Amino acids: CASSQDQGAGANVLTF.

In its sample, this clonotype was seen many times. The gene calls are TRBV6-6 and TRBJ2-1; TRBD1 aligns across 11 bases. J gave up 4 bases and V 5 bases, and 7 bases lay outside the gene matches. The V gene's germline CDR1 is MNHNY and CDR2 SVGAGI (reference sequence). This CDR3 has 16 amino acids. This chain's CDR3 is CASSKAGTGGYNEQFF. In DNA form, the CDR3 reads TGTGCCAGCAGTAAGGCCGGGACAGGGGGATACAATGAGCAGTTCTTC.

This clonotype has a count of ten or more. The V gene is TRBV6-5, the J gene TRBJ1-1; TRBD1 agrees at 8 bases. There are 15 residues in the CDR3. V lost 2 bases and J lost 5; bases outside the gene matches: 7. The germline CDR1 and CDR2 sequences are MNHEY and SVGAGI. CDR3 nucleotide sequence: TGTGCCAGCAGTTACGCCGGACAGGGTTTGACTGAAGCTTTCTTT. As protein: CASSYAGQGLTEAFF.

This clonotype was seen at least ten times. The J gene is TRBJ1-1, the V gene TRBV12-3 or TRBV12-4; D is unclear. The length of the CDR3 is 15 residues. V was clipped by 1 base and J by 0 bases, with 9 bases between them. In DNA form, the CDR3 reads TGTGCCAGCAGTTTAGGGGCGTATATGAACACTGAAGCTTTCTTT. As protein: CASSLGAYMNTEAFF.

The chain links TRBV2 to TRBJ1-2, with D possibly matching TRBD1 (5 bases). CDR1 and CDR2 from the germline V gene are SNHLY and FYNNEI. CDR3 length: 13 residues. V was shortened by 5 bases and J by 8 bases, with 15 bases between the two germline ends. The CDR3, as DNA: TGTGCCAGCAGTCTAGACAGTCGGGGCGGCTACACCTTC. Translated: CASSLDSRGGYTF.

In this sample, this clonotype turned up once. The chain recombines TRBV10-3 with TRBJ1-6, with D tentatively TRBD1 (5 bases). The CDR3 loop spans 17 amino acids. V was clipped by 0 bases and J by 7 bases, with 16 bases between them. Germline V gene sequence: CDR1 ENHRY, CDR2 SYGVKD. CDR3 residues: CAISESRGGPGNSPLHF. Written as DNA, the CDR3 is TGTGCCATCAGTGAGTCGAGGGGTGGCCCGGGAAATTCACCCCTCCACTTT.

This clonotype came up many times. This chain links TRBV9 with TRBJ2-7; TRBD2 agrees at 9 bases. Germline loops: CDR1 SGDLS, CDR2 YYNGEE. This CDR3 comprises 14 residues. V lost 4 bases to trimming and J lost 6 bases; unmatched junction nucleotides: 8. DNA of the CDR3: TGTGCCAGCAGCCCCTGGCGGGAGGGCCGCGAGCAGTACTTC. Translated: CASSPWREGREQYF.

The gene calls are TRBV12-3 or TRBV12-4 and TRBJ2-7; 7 bases align to TRBD2. V shed 5 bases and J 3 bases; nucleotides not matched to a gene: 4. There are 13 residues in the CDR3. This chain's CDR3 is CASSRGDGYEQYF. The CDR3 nucleotides read TGTGCCAGCAGTCGGGGGGACGGCTACGAGCAGTACTTC.